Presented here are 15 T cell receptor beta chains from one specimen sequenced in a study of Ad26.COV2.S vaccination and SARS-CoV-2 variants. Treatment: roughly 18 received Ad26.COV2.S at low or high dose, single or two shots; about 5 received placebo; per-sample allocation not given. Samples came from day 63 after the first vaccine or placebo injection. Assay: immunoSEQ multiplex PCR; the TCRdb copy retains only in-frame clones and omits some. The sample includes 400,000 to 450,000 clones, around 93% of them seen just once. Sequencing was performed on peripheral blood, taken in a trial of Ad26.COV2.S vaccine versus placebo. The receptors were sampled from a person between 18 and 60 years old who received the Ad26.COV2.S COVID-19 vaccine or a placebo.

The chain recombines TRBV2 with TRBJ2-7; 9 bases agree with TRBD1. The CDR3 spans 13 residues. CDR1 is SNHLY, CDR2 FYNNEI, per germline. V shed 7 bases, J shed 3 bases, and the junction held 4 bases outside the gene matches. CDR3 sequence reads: CASTMTGGYEQYF. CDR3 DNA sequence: TGTGCCAGCACTATGACAGGGGGCTACGAGCAGTACTTC. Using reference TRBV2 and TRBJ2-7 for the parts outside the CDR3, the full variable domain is EPEVTQTPSHQVTQMGQEVILRCVPISNHLYFYWYRQILGQKVEFLVSFYNNEISEKSEIFDDQFSVERPDGSNFTLKIRSTKLEDSAMYFCASTMTGGYEQYFGPGTRLTVT.

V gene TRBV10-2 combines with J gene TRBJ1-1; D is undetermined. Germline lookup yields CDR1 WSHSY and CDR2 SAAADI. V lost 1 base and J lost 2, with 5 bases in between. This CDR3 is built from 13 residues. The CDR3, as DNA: TGCGCCAGCAGTGAGTATGTAAACACTGAAGCTTTCTTT. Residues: CASSEYVNTEAFF.

CDR3 nucleotide sequence: TGCGCCAGCAGCTTGGGGGCGCGAGAGACAGATACGCAGTATTTT. Protein sequence: CASSLGARETDTQYF. The genes are TRBV5-1 and TRBJ2-3, with unresolved D. CDR3 length: 15 residues. Germline CDR1 and CDR2: SGHRS and YFSETQ. Trimming removed 0 bases from V and 3 bases from J, with 11 bases in between.

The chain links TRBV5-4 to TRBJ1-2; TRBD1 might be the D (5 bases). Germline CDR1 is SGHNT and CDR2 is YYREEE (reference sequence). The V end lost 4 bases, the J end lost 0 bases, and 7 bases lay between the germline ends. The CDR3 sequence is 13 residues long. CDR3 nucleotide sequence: TGTGCCAGCAGCGACAGAACTAACTATGGCTACACCTTC. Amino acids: CASSDRTNYGYTF.

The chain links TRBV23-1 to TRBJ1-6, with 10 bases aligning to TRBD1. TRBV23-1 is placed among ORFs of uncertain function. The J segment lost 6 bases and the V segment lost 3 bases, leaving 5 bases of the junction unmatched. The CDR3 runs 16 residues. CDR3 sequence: CASSHSGDRGNSPLHF. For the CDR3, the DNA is TGCGCCAGCAGTCACTCGGGGGACAGGGGTAATTCACCCCTCCACTTT.

CDR3 residues: CASSQEGGLMRVWRTQYF. CDR3 sequence (DNA): TGTGCCAGCAGCCAAGAAGGGGGCTTGATGCGGGTCTGGCGGACCCAGTACTTC. V and J are TRBV3-1 (or the pseudogene TRBV3-2) and TRBJ2-5; 7 bases align to TRBD1. The length of the CDR3 is 18 residues. Germline loops: CDR1 LGHDT, CDR2 YNNKEL (reference sequence). Germline trimming cut 0 bases from V and 7 bases from J; bases unmatched to any gene: 17.

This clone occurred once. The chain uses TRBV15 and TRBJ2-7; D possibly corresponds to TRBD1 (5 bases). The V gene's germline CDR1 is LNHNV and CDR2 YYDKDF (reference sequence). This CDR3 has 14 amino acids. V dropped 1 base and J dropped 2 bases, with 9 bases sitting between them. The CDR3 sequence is CATSRVQDAYEQYF. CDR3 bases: TGTGCCACCAGCAGAGTACAGGATGCCTACGAGCAGTACTTC.

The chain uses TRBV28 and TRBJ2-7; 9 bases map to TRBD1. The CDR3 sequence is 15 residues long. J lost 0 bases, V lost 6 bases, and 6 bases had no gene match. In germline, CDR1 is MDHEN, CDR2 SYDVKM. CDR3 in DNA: TGTGCCAGCAGGCAAAACAGGGGGCTCTCCTACGAGCAGTACTTC. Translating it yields CASRQNRGLSYEQYF.

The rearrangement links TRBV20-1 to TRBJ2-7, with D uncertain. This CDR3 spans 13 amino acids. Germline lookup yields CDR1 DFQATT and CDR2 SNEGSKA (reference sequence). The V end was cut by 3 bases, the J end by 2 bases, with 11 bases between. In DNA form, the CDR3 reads TGCAGTGCTAGTTCTGAAAATACCTACGAGCAGTACTTC. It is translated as CSASSENTYEQYF.

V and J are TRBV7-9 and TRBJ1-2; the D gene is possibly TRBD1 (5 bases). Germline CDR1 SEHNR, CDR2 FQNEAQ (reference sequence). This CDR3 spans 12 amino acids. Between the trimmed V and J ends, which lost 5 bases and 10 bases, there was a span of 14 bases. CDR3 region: CASSQGLGHYTF. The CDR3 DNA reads TGTGCCAGCAGCCAGGGATTGGGGCACTACACCTTC.

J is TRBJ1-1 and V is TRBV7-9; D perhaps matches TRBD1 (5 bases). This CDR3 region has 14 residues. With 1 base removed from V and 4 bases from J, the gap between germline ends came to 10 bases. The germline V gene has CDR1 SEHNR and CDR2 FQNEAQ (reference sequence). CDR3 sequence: CASSLVREVTEAFF. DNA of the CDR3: TGTGCCAGCAGCTTAGTCAGGGAGGTCACTGAAGCTTTCTTT.

The CDR3 coding sequence is TGTGCCACCAGCAGAGGCGAGGTAGGGAATACGCAGTATTTT. This encodes CATSRGEVGNTQYF. The V and J genes are TRBV15 and TRBJ2-3; D gene uncertain. The CDR3 sequence is 14 residues long. Looked up from germline, CDR1 is LNHNV and CDR2 is YYDKDF (reference sequence). V shed 1 base and J shed 7 bases, with 12 bases lying between them.

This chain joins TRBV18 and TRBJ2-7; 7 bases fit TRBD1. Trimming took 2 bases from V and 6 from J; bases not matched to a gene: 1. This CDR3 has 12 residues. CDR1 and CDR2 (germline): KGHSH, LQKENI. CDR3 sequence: CASSPTGAEQYF. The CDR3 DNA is TGTGCCAGCTCACCAACAGGGGCCGAGCAGTACTTC.

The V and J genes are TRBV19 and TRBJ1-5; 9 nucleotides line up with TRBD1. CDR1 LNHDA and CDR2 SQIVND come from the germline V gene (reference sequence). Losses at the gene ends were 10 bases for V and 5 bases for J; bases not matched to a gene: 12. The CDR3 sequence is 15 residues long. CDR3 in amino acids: CATSPGQGLDQPQHF. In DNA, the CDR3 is TGTGCCACAAGCCCGGGACAGGGCTTAGATCAGCCCCAGCATTTT.

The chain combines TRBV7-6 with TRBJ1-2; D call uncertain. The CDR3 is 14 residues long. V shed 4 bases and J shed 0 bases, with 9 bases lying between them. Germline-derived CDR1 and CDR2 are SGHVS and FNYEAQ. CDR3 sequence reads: CASSSGPANYGYTF. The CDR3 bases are TGTGCCAGCAGCTCTGGGCCAGCTAACTATGGCTACACCTTC.